The rows below give T cell receptor beta chains drawn from one sample of a study of identical twins. TCRdb re-analysed the 5' RACE reads in MiXCR, keeping a single row per CDR3 protein. Of hundreds of thousands of distinct CDR3 sequences in the sample, approximately 6.1% are singletons; the top ten hold around 1.7%. The sequenced material came from naive T cells sorted from blood. Receptors were obtained from a man in his late teens or twenties in good health. The CDR3 runs from the conserved cysteine through the conserved F or W. Fields, in order: D gene, V gene, J gene, clone size, CDR3 DNA, CDR3 protein. D genes are given only for firm matches. Clone size is shown for a subset of rows, as once, few, many or a class of expanded clone.

D gene: NA; V gene: TRBV29-1; J gene: TRBJ2-1; clone size: many; CDR3 DNA: TGCAGCGTTGGTCGGGGGCGGGATGAGCAGTTCTTC; CDR3 protein: CSVGRGRDEQFF
D gene: NA; V gene: TRBV12-3/TRBV12-4; J gene: TRBJ2-3; clone size: many; CDR3 DNA: TGTGCCAGCAGGGCTGACAGCACAGATACGCAGTATTTT; CDR3 protein: CASRADSTDTQYF
D gene: NA; V gene: TRBV20-1; J gene: TRBJ2-2; clone size: NA; CDR3 DNA: TGCAGTGCTCCTTTTTCTCGTGGAAGCGGGGAGCTGTTTTTT; CDR3 protein: CSAPFSRGSGELFF
D gene: NA; V gene: TRBV27; J gene: TRBJ2-1; clone size: many; CDR3 DNA: TGTGCCAGCAGTACGGACATTCTCAATGAGCAGTTCTTC; CDR3 protein: CASSTDILNEQFF
D gene: NA; V gene: TRBV5-1; J gene: TRBJ1-2; clone size: many; CDR3 DNA: TGCGCCAGCAGCCAACAGTTGGATACAGGGAGAACTAACTATGGCTACACCTTC; CDR3 protein: CASSQQLDTGRTNYGYTF
D gene: NA; V gene: TRBV10-3; J gene: TRBJ2-5; clone size: many; CDR3 DNA: TGTGCCATCAGTGACCCGAAGGCCCGTGACACCCAGTACTTC; CDR3 protein: CAISDPKARDTQYF
D gene: TRBD2; V gene: TRBV12-3/TRBV12-4; J gene: TRBJ2-3; clone size: many; CDR3 DNA: TGTGCCAGCACCAACTTAAAACCGGGACTATTGTCAGATACGCAGTATTTT; CDR3 protein: CASTNLKPGLLSDTQYF
D gene: TRBD1; V gene: TRBV6-2/TRBV6-3; J gene: TRBJ1-6; clone size: NA; CDR3 DNA: TGTGCCAGCAGGACAGGGGATAATTCACCCCTCCACTTT; CDR3 protein: CASRTGDNSPLHF
D gene: NA; V gene: TRBV29-1; J gene: TRBJ2-7; clone size: many; CDR3 DNA: TGCAGCGTTGGGGGACGGACCTCCTACGAGCAGTACTTC; CDR3 protein: CSVGGRTSYEQYF
D gene: TRBD2; V gene: TRBV12-3/TRBV12-4; J gene: TRBJ2-5; clone size: many; CDR3 DNA: TGTGCCAGCAGTTTACCTAGCGGGAGGTTGTATCAAGAGACCCAGTACTTC; CDR3 protein: CASSLPSGRLYQETQYF
D gene: NA; V gene: TRBV12-3/TRBV12-4; J gene: TRBJ2-5; clone size: many; CDR3 DNA: TGTGCCAGCAGTTTTGCCGGGGAAGAGACCCAGTACTTC; CDR3 protein: CASSFAGEETQYF
D gene: TRBD1; V gene: TRBV30; J gene: TRBJ1-5; clone size: NA; CDR3 DNA: TGTGCCTGGAGTGCCGGGCAGGGACAGCAGCCCCAGCATTTT; CDR3 protein: CAWSAGQGQQPQHF
D gene: TRBD1; V gene: TRBV28; J gene: TRBJ2-3; clone size: many; CDR3 DNA: TGTGCCAGCAGTGGGGGACAGACAGATACGCAGTATTTT; CDR3 protein: CASSGGQTDTQYF
D gene: NA; V gene: TRBV5-5; J gene: TRBJ2-1; clone size: many; CDR3 DNA: TGTGCCAGCAGCTTGGAAGGTTCAAGCGCTTCTGAGCAGTTCTTC; CDR3 protein: CASSLEGSSASEQFF
D gene: NA; V gene: TRBV20-1; J gene: TRBJ2-2; clone size: many; CDR3 DNA: TGCAGTGCTCCGTTCGCACTACACACCGGGGAGCTGTTTTTT; CDR3 protein: CSAPFALHTGELFF
D gene: TRBD1; V gene: TRBV7-9; J gene: TRBJ1-5; clone size: many; CDR3 DNA: TGTGCCAGCAGCTACGACAGGGGGCAGGTGCGCAATCAGCCCCAGCATTTT; CDR3 protein: CASSYDRGQVRNQPQHF
D gene: NA; V gene: TRBV30; J gene: TRBJ2-1; clone size: NA; CDR3 DNA: TGTGCCTGTATTTTAAGGAGGGGGCGACAGTTCTTC; CDR3 protein: CACILRRGRQFF
D gene: NA; V gene: TRBV6-2/TRBV6-3; J gene: TRBJ2-7; clone size: NA; CDR3 DNA: TGTGCCAGCAGTTACAATCTGGAAGGGGAGCCCTACGAGCAGTACTTC; CDR3 protein: CASSYNLEGEPYEQYF
D gene: TRBD2; V gene: TRBV6-5; J gene: TRBJ2-1; clone size: few; CDR3 DNA: TGTGCCAGCAGTTACTCGACACTAGCGGGAGTTGAGCAGTTCTTC; CDR3 protein: CASSYSTLAGVEQFF
D gene: NA; V gene: TRBV12-3/TRBV12-4; J gene: TRBJ2-2; clone size: many; CDR3 DNA: TGTGCCAGCAGTTTAGTACAGGGGAACACCGGGGAGCTGTTTTTT; CDR3 protein: CASSLVQGNTGELFF
D gene: NA; V gene: TRBV12-3/TRBV12-4; J gene: TRBJ2-2; clone size: many; CDR3 DNA: TGTGCCAGCACCCCGGGGACGGCTTCCGGGGAGCTGTTTTTT; CDR3 protein: CASTPGTASGELFF
D gene: TRBD2; V gene: TRBV11-2; J gene: TRBJ2-6; clone size: few; CDR3 DNA: TGTGCCAGCAGCGGGAGGGACGGCTCTGGGGCCAACGTCCTGACTTTC; CDR3 protein: CASSGRDGSGANVLTF
D gene: NA; V gene: TRBV5-1; J gene: TRBJ2-3; clone size: many; CDR3 DNA: TGCGCCAGCATGGGGAATCCAGCAGATACGCAGTATTTT; CDR3 protein: CASMGNPADTQYF
D gene: NA; V gene: TRBV12-3/TRBV12-4; J gene: TRBJ2-5; clone size: many; CDR3 DNA: TGTGCCAGCAGTTTCCTGTCTGAGACCCAGTACTTC; CDR3 protein: CASSFLSETQYF
D gene: NA; V gene: TRBV7-2; J gene: TRBJ2-1; clone size: many; CDR3 DNA: TGTGCCAGCAGCTTTCACGGTGAGCAGTTCTTC; CDR3 protein: CASSFHGEQFF
D gene: NA; V gene: TRBV27; J gene: TRBJ1-1; clone size: many; CDR3 DNA: TGTGCCAGCAGCCCCGGACGGAGTGAAGCTTTCTTT; CDR3 protein: CASSPGRSEAFF
D gene: NA; V gene: TRBV11-2; J gene: TRBJ1-5; clone size: few; CDR3 DNA: TGTGCCAGCAGCGCCGGGGCGAGCAATCAGCCCCAGCATTTT; CDR3 protein: CASSAGASNQPQHF
D gene: TRBD2; V gene: TRBV3-1; J gene: TRBJ2-5; clone size: many; CDR3 DNA: TGTGCCAGCAGCATCGGACTAGCCCAAGAGACCCAGTACTTC; CDR3 protein: CASSIGLAQETQYF
D gene: NA; V gene: TRBV3-1; J gene: TRBJ2-3; clone size: many; CDR3 DNA: TGTGCCAGCAGCCTCTGGGGCCGGGACCGCACAGATACGCAGTATTTT; CDR3 protein: CASSLWGRDRTDTQYF
D gene: TRBD1; V gene: TRBV11-2; J gene: TRBJ1-2; clone size: NA; CDR3 DNA: TGTGCCAGCACCCCATCCCCCAGAGGACAGGGAGTTAACTATGGCTACACCTTC; CDR3 protein: CASTPSPRGQGVNYGYTF
D gene: TRBD2; V gene: TRBV3-1; J gene: TRBJ2-7; clone size: many; CDR3 DNA: TGTGCCAGCGCCCCGGGACTAGGTTCATACGAGCAGTACTTC; CDR3 protein: CASAPGLGSYEQYF
D gene: NA; V gene: TRBV19; J gene: TRBJ1-5; clone size: many; CDR3 DNA: TGTGCCAGTAGTATTGAGGGAAATCAGCCCCAGCATTTT; CDR3 protein: CASSIEGNQPQHF
D gene: TRBD1; V gene: TRBV10-3; J gene: TRBJ2-2; clone size: few; CDR3 DNA: TGTGCCATCAGCGGGGACAGGGGGAACACCGGGGAGCTGTTTTTT; CDR3 protein: CAISGDRGNTGELFF
D gene: NA; V gene: TRBV7-9; J gene: TRBJ1-1; clone size: many; CDR3 DNA: TGTGCCAGCAGCTTAGAATCGGCTGAAGCTTTCTTT; CDR3 protein: CASSLESAEAFF
D gene: NA; V gene: TRBV14; J gene: TRBJ2-2; clone size: NA; CDR3 DNA: TGTGCCAGCAGCCAAGATCCCGATACCGGGGAGCTGTTTTTT; CDR3 protein: CASSQDPDTGELFF
D gene: NA; V gene: TRBV29-1; J gene: TRBJ1-2; clone size: many; CDR3 DNA: TGCAGCGTTGAATACAGGGTGGACGGCTACACCTTC; CDR3 protein: CSVEYRVDGYTF
D gene: TRBD2; V gene: TRBV29-1; J gene: TRBJ2-3; clone size: many; CDR3 DNA: TGCAGCGTTTTGGTCGGGAGGGCTGGTACGCAGTATTTT; CDR3 protein: CSVLVGRAGTQYF
D gene: TRBD1; V gene: TRBV4-3; J gene: TRBJ1-5; clone size: few; CDR3 DNA: TGCGCCAGCAGCCAAGATGGACAGGCCCAGCATTTT; CDR3 protein: CASSQDGQAQHF
D gene: NA; V gene: TRBV5-1; J gene: TRBJ1-1; clone size: few; CDR3 DNA: TGCGCCAGCAGCTTCGGGGGGCAGAACACTGAAGCTTTCTTT; CDR3 protein: CASSFGGQNTEAFF
D gene: NA; V gene: TRBV24-1; J gene: TRBJ2-4; clone size: NA; CDR3 DNA: TGTGCCACCAGTGATTTGGACTCCCCGGGCATTCAGTACTTC; CDR3 protein: CATSDLDSPGIQYF
D gene: TRBD2; V gene: TRBV20-1; J gene: TRBJ2-1; clone size: many; CDR3 DNA: TGCAGTGCTAGGGGACTAGCGGGGAGCAATGAGCAGTTCTTC; CDR3 protein: CSARGLAGSNEQFF
D gene: NA; V gene: TRBV6-2/TRBV6-3; J gene: TRBJ2-1; clone size: many; CDR3 DNA: TGTGCCAGCAGTTACGGCGGGGCTACCTACAATGAGCAGTTCTTC; CDR3 protein: CASSYGGATYNEQFF
D gene: NA; V gene: TRBV4-1; J gene: TRBJ2-1; clone size: NA; CDR3 DNA: TGCGCCAGCAGCCACGCCGGGCCTTCCTCCAATGAGCAGTTCTTC; CDR3 protein: CASSHAGPSSNEQFF
D gene: NA; V gene: TRBV5-1; J gene: TRBJ2-2; clone size: many; CDR3 DNA: TGCGCCAGCAGCTTGAGGGACTCGAACACCGGGGAGCTGTTTTTT; CDR3 protein: CASSLRDSNTGELFF
D gene: TRBD1; V gene: TRBV29-1; J gene: TRBJ2-7; clone size: many; CDR3 DNA: TGCAGCGGCGGAGGGACAGGGCCCGAGCAGTACTTC; CDR3 protein: CSGGGTGPEQYF
D gene: TRBD1; V gene: TRBV7-2; J gene: TRBJ1-2; clone size: few; CDR3 DNA: TGTGCCAGCAGCTTATCCTGGGACAGGGGGATTAAGAAGAGCTACACCTTC; CDR3 protein: CASSLSWDRGIKKSYTF
D gene: TRBD1; V gene: TRBV27; J gene: TRBJ2-5; clone size: few; CDR3 DNA: TGTGCCAGCAGTCCCGGGACAGGGCCCGGGACCCAGTACTTC; CDR3 protein: CASSPGTGPGTQYF
D gene: NA; V gene: TRBV6-5; J gene: TRBJ2-5; clone size: NA; CDR3 DNA: TGTGCCAGCAGTTATAGGGTGGGAGATCGGGAGACCCAGTACTTC; CDR3 protein: CASSYRVGDRETQYF
D gene: NA; V gene: TRBV12-3/TRBV12-4; J gene: TRBJ1-3; clone size: NA; CDR3 DNA: TGTGCCAGCCCCCGCGGAAACCCCATATATTTT; CDR3 protein: CASPRGNPIYF
D gene: TRBD1; V gene: TRBV12-3/TRBV12-4; J gene: TRBJ2-1; clone size: many; CDR3 DNA: TGTGCCAGCAGTTTGACAGGGGATGAGCAGTTCTTC; CDR3 protein: CASSLTGDEQFF
D gene: NA; V gene: TRBV10-3; J gene: TRBJ2-6; clone size: few; CDR3 DNA: TGTGCCATCAGTGTCCGTGGTCTCAGGGGTGGGGCCAACGTCCTGACTTTC; CDR3 protein: CAISVRGLRGGANVLTF
D gene: NA; V gene: TRBV7-8; J gene: TRBJ2-7; clone size: few; CDR3 DNA: TGTGCCAGCAGCCTCCCGCTGGGGCAGCGTCAGGCTACTAGCCCCTACGAGCAGTACTTC; CDR3 protein: CASSLPLGQRQATSPYEQYF
D gene: NA; V gene: TRBV15; J gene: TRBJ2-5; clone size: NA; CDR3 DNA: TGTGCCACCAGCAGAGCGGTAAGAGCCCAAGAGACCCAGTACTTC; CDR3 protein: CATSRAVRAQETQYF